A single sample is the source of the 2 T cell receptor beta chains below, sequenced in a study of identical twins. Each CDR3 protein is one row after TCRdb ran MiXCR on the 5' RACE reads. The data show over 600,000 distinct CDR3 sequences, less than 25% seen once. These data also formed part of another study, on T cells expressing NK-cell markers.

The sample was PBMCs. All receptors come from a young woman in good health.

J is TRBJ1-2 and V is TRBV25-1, with D possibly TRBD1 on 6 matching bases. The CDR3 covers 15 residues. Per the germline V gene, CDR1 is MGHDK and CDR2 is SYGVNS. V was trimmed by 0 bases and J by 4 bases, leaving 12 bases between them. The CDR3 nucleotides read TGTGCCAGCAGTGAATACGAGGACAGCGTCTATGGCTACACCTTC. It specifies CASSEYEDSVYGYTF.

In the case of this clonotype: Germline is not matched at one junction end, which may reflect a read error. The V and J genes are TRBV6-5 and TRBJ2-5, with TRBD1 identical over 8 bases. Germline V gene lookup returns CDR1 MNHEY and CDR2 SVGAGI. The CDR3 spans 15 residues. The CDR3 coding sequence is TGTGCCAGCAGTTACATCGGACAGGGCCAAAAGACCCAGTACTTC. Translated, it gives CASSYIGQGQKTQYF.